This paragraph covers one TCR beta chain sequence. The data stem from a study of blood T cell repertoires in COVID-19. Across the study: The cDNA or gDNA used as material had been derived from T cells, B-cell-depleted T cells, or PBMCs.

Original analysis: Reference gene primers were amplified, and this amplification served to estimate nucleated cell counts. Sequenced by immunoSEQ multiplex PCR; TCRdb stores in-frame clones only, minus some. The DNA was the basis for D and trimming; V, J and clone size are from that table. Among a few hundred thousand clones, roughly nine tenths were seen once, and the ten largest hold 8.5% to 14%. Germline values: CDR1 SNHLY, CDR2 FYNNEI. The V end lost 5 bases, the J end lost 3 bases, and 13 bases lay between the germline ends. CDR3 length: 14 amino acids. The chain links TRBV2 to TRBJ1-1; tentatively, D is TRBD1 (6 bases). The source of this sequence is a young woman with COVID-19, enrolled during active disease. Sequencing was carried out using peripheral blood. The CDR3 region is CASSNREVYTEAFF. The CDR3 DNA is TGTGCCAGCAGTAACAGGGAAGTATACACTGAAGCTTTCTTT.